One T cell receptor beta chain is described in this entry. This record belongs to a study of blood T cell repertoires in COVID-19. Whole-study context: Spain, Italy and the United States supplied samples that represented acute and convalescent COVID-19. From T cells, B-cell-depleted T cells, or PBMCs came the material, which was cDNA or gDNA.

The germline V and J ends were trimmed by 5 bases and 1 base, with 13 bases remaining between them. CDR3 length: 15 amino acids. The V gene's germline CDR1 is MNHEY and CDR2 SVGEGT. Followed over time, Seattle patients had been enrolled while infection was active. The data were produced by immunoSEQ multiplex PCR, yet TCRdb's version contains in-frame clones alone and is incomplete. This table has more than 300,000 clones, around 87% appearing once. The chain carries TRBV6-2 or TRBV6-3 and TRBJ2-3; D possibly corresponds to TRBD1 (6 bases). This clonotype originated in a woman in her 30s with COVID-19, enrolled during active disease. What was sequenced was peripheral blood. The CDR3 loop reads CASSPRGFRTDTQYF. CDR3 bases: TGTGCCAGCAGTCCCAGGGGTTTCCGCACAGATACGCAGTATTTT.